These T cell receptor beta chains were read from a single sample in a study of T cells expressing NK-cell markers. Reprocessing the 5' RACE reads, TCRdb reports a single entry for every CDR3 protein and omits DNA. The specimen's table records roughly 300,000 distinct CDR3 sequences. Specimen: blood T cells: a sorted CD56 or NKG2C T cell subset, CD4+ or CD8+ T cells, or bulk PBMC T cells (not recorded which). Source of these receptors: a woman between 18 and 70 years old in good health. Each CDR3 is given with its conserved first and last residue.

V	J	CDR3
TRBV7-2	TRBJ1-4	CASSLAGQGVTNEKLFF
TRBV7-9	TRBJ2-5	CASSQGANQETQYF
TRBV6-1	TRBJ2-1	CASSTPGGATGYYNEQFF
TRBV20-1	TRBJ2-7	CSAQGGGYEQYF
TRBV20-1	TRBJ2-1	CSAPGTSGHEQFF
TRBV7-2	TRBJ2-5	CASSPRATDRETQYF
TRBV7-2	TRBJ2-1	CASSSTRLASSYNEQFF
TRBV5-8	TRBJ2-4	CASSFMGTGDIQYF
TRBV7-2	TRBJ2-3	CASSFRGGGTDTQYF
TRBV20-1	TRBJ2-2	CSARDWGRAYGELFF
TRBV7-2	TRBJ1-2	CASSSTGVGRGYTF
TRBV20-1	TRBJ1-4	CSASAWPGIKATNEKLFF
TRBV11-2	TRBJ2-6	CASSSRIGTSVSGANVLTF
TRBV20-1	TRBJ2-3	CSAPLGRDTQYF
TRBV11-2	TRBJ2-5	CASSVPLAEEETQYF
TRBV5-6	TRBJ1-2	CASSQSGTPMKYYGYTF
TRBV5-1	TRBJ2-1	CASSGGGGLIYNEQFF
TRBV12-3/TRBV12-4	TRBJ1-1	CASSFRAKGTEAFF
TRBV12-3/TRBV12-4	TRBJ2-1	CASSHRLAGDEQFF
TRBV4-3	TRBJ2-7	CASSTQAGGFYEQYF
TRBV7-8	TRBJ2-4	CASSERESVAKNIQYF
TRBV29-1	TRBJ2-7	CSAGGGQGAHEQYF
TRBV29-1	TRBJ1-5	CSVTDRGSQPQHF
TRBV15	TRBJ1-1	CATSRIGRMNTEAFF
TRBV20-1	TRBJ1-1	CSAREVQGGDTEAFF
TRBV28	TRBJ1-5	CASSLGRVGPQHF
TRBV6-5	TRBJ2-1	CASSYLRGTGANEQFF
TRBV15	TRBJ2-7	CATRVEDASYEQYF
TRBV6-5	TRBJ2-1	CASSLGHLLRYNEQFF
TRBV15	TRBJ1-4	CATSRVQPAYNEKLFF
TRBV5-1	TRBJ2-5	CASSLVAGRETQYF
TRBV7-8	TRBJ2-1	CASSSPLHEQFF
TRBV7-2	TRBJ2-6	CAAHSGANVLTF
TRBV12-3/TRBV12-4	TRBJ2-1	CASSLGSDLENEQFF
TRBV20-1	TRBJ1-5	CSARDNGRGGAQPQHF
TRBV24-1	TRBJ2-1	CATSVRDTEQFF
TRBV6-5	TRBJ1-3	CASSYGGAVGNTIYF
TRBV19	TRBJ2-2	CASSDYNIGELFF
TRBV29-1	TRBJ1-5	CSVASARGNQPQHF
TRBV28	TRBJ2-1	CASTPLIATPYNEQFF
TRBV28	TRBJ2-7	CASSLDRLYEQYF
TRBV6-2/TRBV6-3	TRBJ2-2	CASSYWTGHRAGELFF
TRBV15	TRBJ2-7	CATSRGAIYEQYF
TRBV12-3/TRBV12-4	TRBJ2-3	CAGTLWGGEGDTQYF
TRBV2	TRBJ1-5	CASSLSRDTLANQPQHF
TRBV6-2/TRBV6-3	TRBJ2-5	CASSSAGWRGGKETQYF
TRBV15	TRBJ1-3	CATSRDSSTGNTIYF
TRBV29-1	TRBJ1-3	CSGQTTHPADTIYF
TRBV20-1	TRBJ1-1	CKGVGNTEAFF
TRBV7-2	TRBJ2-7	CASSLGATGHEQYF
TRBV29-1	TRBJ2-3	CSVEGGGRGDAQYF
TRBV19	TRBJ2-1	CASSPTGTDTYNEQFF
TRBV20-1	TRBJ1-6	CSARAASSYNSPLHF
TRBV5-4	TRBJ2-7	CASSSPPYEQYF
TRBV18	TRBJ2-1	CASSPLYNYNEQFF
TRBV7-7	TRBJ2-2	CASSSGTIDTGELFF
TRBV2	TRBJ2-7	CASSEALLLEQYF
TRBV3-1	TRBJ1-1	CASSHRQREAFF
TRBV12-3/TRBV12-4	TRBJ1-3	CASSLSPSGNTIYF
TRBV5-6	TRBJ1-1	CASSLEIGRTGANTEAFF